Listed below are T cell receptor beta chains from one sample, sequenced in a study of cytomegalovirus exposure and HLA in healthy donors. Only in-frame clones appear in the TCRdb table, and some are missing; sequencing was by immunoSEQ multiplex PCR. There are some 70,000 clones in the sample; about four fifths occur only once, and 1.9% lies in the top ten. Input material: PBMCs. These TCRs come from a man between 18 and 35 years old in good health and CMV-seronegative. The CDR3 runs from the conserved cysteine through the conserved F or W. Each record gives: clone size, J gene, CDR3 length, V gene, CDR3 protein. Size tells how often a clone was seen (once, few, many) or the class of an expanded clone, and some rows leave it out.

clone_size: NA
j_call: TRBJ2-7
cdr3_length: 14
v_call: TRBV7-2
cdr3_aa: CASSWDRGNYEQYF

clone_size: NA
j_call: TRBJ1-4
cdr3_length: 15
v_call: TRBV6-5
cdr3_aa: CASRERQGINEKLFF

clone_size: NA
j_call: TRBJ2-5
cdr3_length: 16
v_call: TRBV9
cdr3_aa: CASSVGLAGVQETQYF

clone_size: NA
j_call: TRBJ1-2
cdr3_length: 15
v_call: TRBV6-5
cdr3_aa: CASSYGQNRVGGYTF

clone_size: NA
j_call: TRBJ1-2
cdr3_length: 13
v_call: TRBV2
cdr3_aa: CASSRDSNYGYTF

clone_size: NA
j_call: TRBJ1-1
cdr3_length: 17
v_call: TRBV28
cdr3_aa: CDSSLQIMTGANTEAFF

clone_size: once
j_call: TRBJ2-7
cdr3_length: 17
v_call: TRBV7-8
cdr3_aa: CASSLEMTHPGPSEQYF

clone_size: NA
j_call: TRBJ1-5
cdr3_length: 19
v_call: TRBV7-6
cdr3_aa: CASSPNIDTRSGLNQPQHF

clone_size: NA
j_call: TRBJ2-4
cdr3_length: 16
v_call: TRBV14
cdr3_aa: CASSKRQGLAKNIQYF

clone_size: NA
j_call: TRBJ2-1
cdr3_length: 16
v_call: TRBV6-1
cdr3_aa: CASSAGTSGSYNEQFF

clone_size: NA
j_call: TRBJ1-2
cdr3_length: 15
v_call: TRBV4-1
cdr3_aa: CASRVAGEVNYGYTF

clone_size: NA
j_call: TRBJ2-2
cdr3_length: 16
v_call: TRBV19
cdr3_aa: CASSYTGGVDTGELFF

clone_size: NA
j_call: TRBJ2-7
cdr3_length: 17
v_call: TRBV18
cdr3_aa: CASSPPGLGQGSYEQYF

clone_size: NA
j_call: TRBJ2-7
cdr3_length: 13
v_call: TRBV19
cdr3_aa: CASKQAGSYEQYF

clone_size: once
j_call: TRBJ2-2
cdr3_length: 15
v_call: TRBV7-8
cdr3_aa: CASRDTGSNTGELFF

clone_size: NA
j_call: TRBJ2-7
cdr3_length: 17
v_call: TRBV4-2
cdr3_aa: CASSQALYGGSSYAQYF

clone_size: NA
j_call: TRBJ2-2
cdr3_length: 16
v_call: TRBV11-3
cdr3_aa: CASSYRLAGTTGELFF

clone_size: NA
j_call: TRBJ2-7
cdr3_length: 15
v_call: TRBV19
cdr3_aa: CASSISGGLAYEQYF

clone_size: NA
j_call: TRBJ2-7
cdr3_length: 15
v_call: TRBV28
cdr3_aa: CASTRGVAGSYEQYF

clone_size: NA
j_call: TRBJ1-2
cdr3_length: 13
v_call: TRBV10-3
cdr3_aa: CAISGGQSYGYTF

clone_size: NA
j_call: TRBJ1-3
cdr3_length: 12
v_call: TRBV11-1
cdr3_aa: CASRSGGNTIYF

clone_size: NA
j_call: TRBJ2-7
cdr3_length: 15
v_call: TRBV2
cdr3_aa: CASSQSGQGTYEQYF

clone_size: NA
j_call: TRBJ2-3
cdr3_length: 12
v_call: TRBV10-3
cdr3_aa: CAISRETDTQYF

clone_size: NA
j_call: TRBJ2-7
cdr3_length: 14
v_call: TRBV28
cdr3_aa: CASSSLLSSYEQYF

clone_size: NA
j_call: TRBJ2-3
cdr3_length: 15
v_call: TRBV28
cdr3_aa: CASSYGLGGTDTQYF

clone_size: NA
j_call: TRBJ2-2
cdr3_length: 17
v_call: TRBV5-1
cdr3_aa: CGSSPGSSGVPIGELFF

clone_size: NA
j_call: TRBJ2-1
cdr3_length: 14
v_call: TRBV7-6
cdr3_aa: CASSLGLVGNEQFF

clone_size: NA
j_call: TRBJ2-7
cdr3_length: 13
v_call: TRBV27
cdr3_aa: CASSSGSTYEQYF

clone_size: NA
j_call: TRBJ2-7
cdr3_length: 15
v_call: TRBV6-4
cdr3_aa: CASSATSGGASEQYF

clone_size: once
j_call: TRBJ1-1
cdr3_length: 16
v_call: TRBV10-2
cdr3_aa: CASSEPRVGVDTEAFF

clone_size: NA
j_call: TRBJ2-1
cdr3_length: 17
v_call: TRBV19
cdr3_aa: CASMLLAGGPPYNEQFF

clone_size: few
j_call: TRBJ2-7
cdr3_length: 15
v_call: TRBV11-2
cdr3_aa: CASSLVGVRGGEQYF

clone_size: NA
j_call: TRBJ2-7
cdr3_length: 16
v_call: TRBV4-1
cdr3_aa: CASSQGGTGGNYEQYF

clone_size: NA
j_call: TRBJ1-5
cdr3_length: 13
v_call: TRBV6-1
cdr3_aa: CASSEARRQPQHF

clone_size: NA
j_call: TRBJ1-1
cdr3_length: 14
v_call: TRBV27
cdr3_aa: CASRTGVAGTEAFF

clone_size: NA
j_call: TRBJ1-5
cdr3_length: 16
v_call: TRBV7-2
cdr3_aa: CASSFRTGRVNQPQHF

clone_size: once
j_call: TRBJ1-2
cdr3_length: 16
v_call: TRBV18
cdr3_aa: CASSPTSPGTNYGYTF

clone_size: few
j_call: TRBJ2-7
cdr3_length: 16
v_call: TRBV7-8
cdr3_aa: CASSALLAGQTYEQYF

clone_size: NA
j_call: TRBJ1-6
cdr3_length: 15
v_call: TRBV4-3
cdr3_aa: CASSPRHVIASPLHF

clone_size: NA
j_call: TRBJ2-5
cdr3_length: 16
v_call: TRBV27
cdr3_aa: CASSIFSGGAMETQYF

clone_size: NA
j_call: TRBJ2-1
cdr3_length: 18
v_call: TRBV2
cdr3_aa: CASSGIVSGSPNPGEQFF

clone_size: NA
j_call: TRBJ1-2
cdr3_length: 14
v_call: TRBV5-4
cdr3_aa: CASNKVQGNYGYTF

clone_size: once
j_call: TRBJ2-1
cdr3_length: 15
v_call: TRBV4-2
cdr3_aa: CASSQGGNSYNEQFF

clone_size: NA
j_call: TRBJ1-5
cdr3_length: 15
v_call: TRBV30
cdr3_aa: CAWSPTGTHNQPQHF

clone_size: NA
j_call: TRBJ1-2
cdr3_length: 16
v_call: TRBV5-1
cdr3_aa: CASSLGTGWASYGYTF

clone_size: NA
j_call: TRBJ1-5
cdr3_length: 14
v_call: TRBV28
cdr3_aa: CASIGRGPRAPQHF

clone_size: NA
j_call: TRBJ1-1
cdr3_length: 16
v_call: TRBV6-9
cdr3_aa: CASNQDRGRGNTEAFF

clone_size: NA
j_call: NA
cdr3_length: 15
v_call: TRBV2
cdr3_aa: CASRKGQGLMYEQYF

clone_size: NA
j_call: TRBJ2-3
cdr3_length: 16
v_call: TRBV10-1
cdr3_aa: CASSEFGSGFTDTQYF

clone_size: NA
j_call: TRBJ2-1
cdr3_length: 16
v_call: TRBV19
cdr3_aa: CASQTSGLSSYNEQFF

clone_size: once
j_call: TRBJ2-7
cdr3_length: 15
v_call: TRBV5-4
cdr3_aa: CASSLTTGLAEEQYF

clone_size: NA
j_call: TRBJ1-2
cdr3_length: 14
v_call: TRBV6-5
cdr3_aa: CASRGTGDLYGYTF

clone_size: NA
j_call: TRBJ1-2
cdr3_length: 15
v_call: TRBV19
cdr3_aa: CASSIGTASGYGYTF

clone_size: NA
j_call: TRBJ1-2
cdr3_length: 15
v_call: TRBV6-5
cdr3_aa: CASSYAGQGAYGYSF

clone_size: NA
j_call: TRBJ2-5
cdr3_length: 12
v_call: TRBV7-2
cdr3_aa: CASSPKRETQYF

clone_size: few
j_call: TRBJ1-1
cdr3_length: 14
v_call: TRBV6-4
cdr3_aa: CASSDSSRNTEAFF

clone_size: NA
j_call: TRBJ1-3
cdr3_length: 14
v_call: TRBV30
cdr3_aa: CAWSPGTLGNTIYF

clone_size: NA
j_call: TRBJ2-7
cdr3_length: 12
v_call: TRBV5-1
cdr3_aa: CASSLVSGEQYF

clone_size: NA
j_call: TRBJ1-4
cdr3_length: 15
v_call: TRBV7-9
cdr3_aa: CASSNPLRGREKLFF